A selection of T cell receptor beta chains follows, all from one sample in a study of technical replicates of blood from several donors. Sequencing was performed with immunoSEQ multiplex PCR; in TCRdb, only in-frame clones are kept and a portion is missing. Of 65,000 to 90,000 clones listed, 90% to 95% are singletons. Input material: PBMCs. All receptors derive from a human donor in good health. Some clones in this sample may be carry-over from other donors' samples. Both conserved end residues are part of each CDR3. A D gene is named only where the DNA matches it firmly. Only some rows state a clone size, as once, few, many or a class for expanded clones.

V gene	D gene	clone size	J gene	CDR3 DNA	CDR3 protein
TRBV11-2	.	.	TRBJ1-2	TGTGCCAGCAGCTTAGTCTCGGGAGCCAGCTATGGCTACACCTTC	CASSLVSGASYGYTF
TRBV14	.	.	TRBJ1-2	TGTGCCAGCAGCCAAGGGGAGGGCTACACCTTC	CASSQGEGYTF
TRBV2	.	.	TRBJ2-7	TGTGCCAGCAGTGAAAAGCGGACCGGCTACGAGCAGTACTTC	CASSEKRTGYEQYF
TRBV4-2	.	.	TRBJ1-1	TGTGCCAGCAGCCGAGATTGGCAGGGCGGCACTGAAGCTTTCTTT	CASSRDWQGGTEAFF
TRBV15	.	.	TRBJ1-2	TGTGCCACCAGCAGGGAATTTACAGGGAAGGAAGGCTACACCTTC	CATSREFTGKEGYTF
TRBV7-9	.	.	TRBJ2-1	TGTGCCAGCAGCGAGGGCTACCGGTGGAGCTCCTACAATGAGCAGTTCTTC	CASSEGYRWSSYNEQFF
TRBV30	.	.	TRBJ1-4	TGTGCCTGGAGTAGCCAGGGAGGAGAAAAACTGTTTTTT	CAWSSQGGEKLFF
TRBV28	TRBD2	.	TRBJ2-5	TGTGCCAGCAGTTCCGCCCGGGTTGCGGGAGGGCCTCGGGAGACCCAGTACTTC	CASSSARVAGGPRETQYF
TRBV7-6	TRBD2	.	TRBJ2-1	TGTGCCAGCAGTCCACCGAGACTAGCCCCCAATGAGCAGTTCTTC	CASSPPRLAPNEQFF
TRBV6-1	.	.	TRBJ2-2	TGTGCCAGCAGCGGCGGGGACCACACCGGGGAGCTGTTTTTT	CASSGGDHTGELFF
TRBV4-1	.	.	TRBJ1-2	TGCGCCAGCAGCCAAGACTGGGGGGAGAGGTATGGCTACACCTTC	CASSQDWGERYGYTF
TRBV10-3	TRBD1	.	TRBJ2-1	TGTGCCATCAGTCGCACCGGGACAGGGGCCAATGAGCAGTTCTTC	CAISRTGTGANEQFF
TRBV6-5	TRBD1	few	TRBJ1-5	TGTGCCAGCAGCCTTACAGGGGGCGGGCAGCCCCAGCATTTT	CASSLTGGGQPQHF
TRBV7-2	TRBD1	.	TRBJ1-4	TGTGCCAGCAGCCTCGGACAGGGCAACGAAAAACTGTTTTTT	CASSLGQGNEKLFF
TRBV7-2	.	.	TRBJ1-2	TGTGCCAGCAGCTTCGGTAGTGGACAGCTCTATGGCTACACCTTC	CASSFGSGQLYGYTF
TRBV5-1	TRBD2	.	TRBJ2-3	TGCGCCAGCAGCTTGCCCAGCGGGGGCACAGATACGCAGTATTTT	CASSLPSGGTDTQYF
TRBV11-2	.	.	TRBJ1-5	TGTGCCAGCAGTCTCTTTTCGGGGAGCAATCAGCCCCAGCATTTT	CASSLFSGSNQPQHF
TRBV6-5	.	.	TRBJ1-1	TGTGCCAGCAGTTTATACAGTGCAGCCAACACTGAAGCTTTCTTT	CASSLYSAANTEAFF
TRBV6-5	TRBD2	.	TRBJ2-1	TGTGCCAGCATCGCCGGGGGGGAGTGGTACAATGAGCAGTTCTTC	CASIAGGEWYNEQFF
TRBV13	TRBD2	.	TRBJ2-1	TGTGCCAGCAGCTCCCGAGGACTAGCCGGTTACAATGAGCAGTTCTTC	CASSSRGLAGYNEQFF
TRBV10-2	.	.	TRBJ2-2	TGCGCCACCACTGATGGACAGAGCAACACCGGGGAGCTGTTTTTT	CATTDGQSNTGELFF
TRBV7-8	.	few	TRBJ1-5	TGTGCCAGCAGAACACATGAGGGTCAGCCCCAGCATTTT	CASRTHEGQPQHF